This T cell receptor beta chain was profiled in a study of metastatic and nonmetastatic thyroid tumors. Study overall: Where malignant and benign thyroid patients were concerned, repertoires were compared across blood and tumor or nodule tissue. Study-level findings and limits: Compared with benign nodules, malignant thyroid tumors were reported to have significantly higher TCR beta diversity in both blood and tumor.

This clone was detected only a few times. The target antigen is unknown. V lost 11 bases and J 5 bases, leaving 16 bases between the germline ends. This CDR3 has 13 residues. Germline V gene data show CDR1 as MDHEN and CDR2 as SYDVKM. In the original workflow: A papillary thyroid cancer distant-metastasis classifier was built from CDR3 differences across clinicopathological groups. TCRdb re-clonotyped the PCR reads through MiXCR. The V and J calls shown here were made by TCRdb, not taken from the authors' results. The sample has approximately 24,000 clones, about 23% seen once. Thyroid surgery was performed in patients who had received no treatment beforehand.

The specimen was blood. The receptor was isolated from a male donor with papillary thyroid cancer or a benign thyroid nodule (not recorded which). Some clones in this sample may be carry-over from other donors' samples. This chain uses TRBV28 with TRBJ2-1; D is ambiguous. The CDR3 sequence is CASLGSPHNEQFF. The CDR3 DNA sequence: TGTGCCTCCCTGGGCTCTCCCCACAATGAGCAGTTCTTC.